The sample holds a few counts of the clone carrying this T cell receptor (beta chain). Magnetic beads with positive selection isolated CD4+ and CD8+ fractions, whose purity was verified by flow cytometry. This sample was included in a study of somatic mutations in cytotoxic T cells in rheumatoid arthritis. Study processing details: Rarely did patient CD8+ clones above 1% match published virus-specific TCRB sequences. Clones were read by immunoSEQ multiplex PCR, and TCRdb kept only the in-frame ones, dropping some. The V and J calls and clone size are taken from that table; D and trimming were inferred from the DNA. The sample includes about 11,000 clones, 70% to 85% of them seen just once. Trimming at V came to 3 bases and at J to 6 bases, leaving 10 bases not matched to a gene. This CDR3 region has 16 residues. Germline assignment: CDR1 LGHNA and CDR2 YNFKEQ.

The source of this sequence is a woman aged 60-70 years with rheumatoid arthritis. Sequencing input: CD8+ T cells sorted from blood. V is TRBV4-2 and J is TRBJ2-7; 11 nucleotides line up with TRBD1. The CDR3 sequence: CASSQEPGTGGSEQYF. The CDR3 nucleotides are TGTGCCAGCAGCCAGGAGCCCGGGACAGGGGGAAGCGAGCAGTACTTC.